This passage covers 14 T cell receptor beta chains from one sample sequenced in a study of T cell repertoires in cytomegalovirus infection. TCRdb redid the calling of the reads with MiXCR, one entry per CDR3 protein. The sample records more than 650,000 distinct CDR3 sequences, 35% being singletons. The specimen sequenced was PBMCs. Every receptor here comes from a human donor in good health (CMV status not recorded). Some clones in this sample may be carry-over from other donors' samples.

The chain couples TRBV29-1 to TRBJ1-1, with TRBD1 identical over 10 bases. The CDR3 sequence is 16 residues long. Looked up from germline, CDR1 is SQVTM and CDR2 is ANQGSEA. The trim removed 1 base at V and 5 bases at J, leaving 10 bases unmatched. CDR3 residues: CSVEGAHRQGATEAFF. DNA for the CDR3: TGCAGCGTTGAAGGCGCGCACCGACAGGGGGCGACTGAAGCTTTCTTT.

This clonotype was seen a handful of times. The V gene is TRBV5-1, the J gene TRBJ2-1; D is unresolved. Germline V gene sequence: CDR1 SGHRS, CDR2 YFSETQ. The CDR3 runs to 16 residues. V lost 0 bases and J 5 bases, leaving 15 bases between the germline ends. CDR3 sequence reads: CASSLGLGNRDNEQFF. CDR3 DNA: TGCGCCAGCAGCTTGGGTCTAGGGAACCGCGACAATGAGCAGTTCTTC.

Details on this clonotype: This may come from a read error, since a much larger clone is one base off. The J gene is TRBJ2-7, the V gene TRBV7-6; D possibly uses TRBD1 or TRBD2 (6 bases each). The germline gives CDR1 SGHVS, CDR2 FNYEAQ. CDR3 length: 16 amino acids. The CDR3 protein is CARSMFGGRQPYEQYF. The CDR3 DNA reads TGTGCCCGCAGTATGTTTGGGGGGCGCCAGCCCTACGAGCAGTACTTC.

This clonotype was observed a few times. This chain connects TRBV25-1 to TRBJ1-1; perhaps TRBD1 as D (5 bases). This CDR3 spans 13 amino acids. V lost 1 base, J lost 5 bases, and 8 bases lay in between. The V gene's germline CDR1 is MGHDK and CDR2 SYGVNS. CDR3 sequence reads: CASSELGDTEAFF. CDR3 in DNA: TGTGCCAGCAGTGAATTGGGGGATACTGAAGCTTTCTTT.

Comments on this clonotype: Since the CDR3 does not end with the conserved phenylalanine or tryptophan, this likely comes from a read error. The genes are TRBV28 and TRBJ1-2, with D hard to call. The CDR3 contains 14 residues. In germline, CDR1 is MDHEN, CDR2 SYDVKM. Trimming removed 6 bases at V and 6 bases at J, with 17 bases between. For the CDR3, the DNA is TGTGCCAGCAGGTCCGGCCTGATAGTCAATGGCTACACCTTA. Protein sequence: CASRSGLIVNGYTL.

The rearrangement uses TRBV12-3 or TRBV12-4 and TRBJ1-1, with no clear D. The CDR3 spans 13 residues. Trimming pared 9 bases from V and 1 base from J, leaving 12 bases between. The CDR3 sequence: CASRWAANTEAFF. CDR3 nucleotides: TGTGCCAGTAGGTGGGCGGCGAACACTGAAGCTTTCTTT.

The rearrangement joins TRBV12-3 or TRBV12-4 to TRBJ1-5; D is possibly TRBD1 (5 bases). The CDR3 is 12 amino acids. V was shortened by 5 bases and J by 10 bases, with 12 bases between the two germline ends. As DNA, the CDR3 is TGTGCCAGCAGTGGGGGTCCGGGACCCCAGCATTTT. Protein sequence: CASSGGPGPQHF.

This clonotype was detected only a few times. At one boundary the junction diverges from the germline segment, which might be a read error. This chain links TRBV7-4 with TRBJ1-2, with 9 bases lining up with TRBD1. The length of the CDR3 is 12 residues. CDR1 and CDR2 from the germline V gene are SGHVT and SQSDAQ. In DNA, the CDR3 is TGTGCCAGCAGCCCCTATCGGGACAGGGATTTCTTC. This encodes CASSPYRDRDFF.

There are many counts of this clonotype. DNA for the CDR3: TGTGCCAGCAGCTTAGCTGCTGGGGGCCTCTACGAGCAGTACTTC. Translated: CASSLAAGGLYEQYF. The rearrangement joins TRBV7-2 to TRBJ2-7; a weak D match, TRBD1 (6 bases). Trimming stripped 0 bases from V and 3 bases from J, with 12 bases between. The germline V gene encodes CDR1 SGHTA and CDR2 FQGNSA. The CDR3 is 15 residues long. The full variable domain, completed using reference TRBV7-2 and TRBJ2-7, is GAGVSQSPSNKVTEKGKDVELRCDPISGHTALYWYRQSLGQGLEFLIYFQGNSAPDKSGLPSDRFSAERTGGSVSTLTIQRTQQEDSAVYLCASSLAAGGLYEQYFGPGTRLTVT.

The chain links TRBV27 to TRBJ1-1; D gene ambiguous. The CDR3 spans 13 residues. V lost 0 bases, J lost 8 bases, and 10 bases lay in between. Per the germline V gene, CDR1 is MNHEY and CDR2 is SMNVEV (reference sequence). The CDR3 loop reads CASSLSPSEEAFF. The CDR3, as DNA: TGTGCCAGCAGTTTATCCCCCTCCGAGGAAGCTTTCTTT.

A word on this clonotype: A much larger clone sits a single nucleotide away, making a read error possible. The V call is TRBV7-3, the J call TRBJ2-1; 8 nucleotides match TRBD1. This CDR3 is built from 15 residues. CDR1 is SGHTA, CDR2 FQGTGA, per germline. The CDR3 nucleotides are TGTGCCAGCAGCTTATACAGGGGGTTATACAATGAGAAGTTCTTC. It is translated as CASSLYRGLYNEKFF.

V gene TRBV29-1 combines with J gene TRBJ2-5; TRBD1 might be the D (5 bases). Germline CDR1 and CDR2: SQVTM and ANQGSEA. The CDR3 length is 15 residues. V was clipped by 0 bases and J by 4 bases, with 15 bases between them. The CDR3, as DNA: TGCAGCGTTGAAGATCTCGGCAGGGTAGCAGAGACCCAGTACTTC. Its protein product is CSVEDLGRVAETQYF.

This clonotype was observed at least ten times. The CDR3 here is CASSPKPGGGANFF. As DNA, the CDR3 is TGTGCCAGCAGCCCAAAGCCGGGCGGGGGGGCCAATTTCTTC. This chain uses TRBV7-6 with TRBJ2-1, with 9 bases matching TRBD2. Losses at the gene ends were 5 bases for V and 16 bases for J; bases not matched to a gene: 15. This CDR3 is 14 amino acids long. CDR1 is SGHVS, CDR2 FNYEAQ, per germline.

V and J are TRBV7-9 and TRBJ2-3; 8 positions match TRBD2. The V and J ends lost 4 bases and 0 bases, in that order; junction bases with no gene match: 9. Germline assignment: CDR1 SEHNR and CDR2 FQNEAQ (reference sequence). The CDR3 length is 17 residues. This CDR3 reads CASSYPPAGESTDTQYF. The CDR3 DNA reads as TGTGCCAGCAGCTACCCCCCAGCGGGGGAAAGCACAGATACGCAGTATTTT.